These 5 T cell receptor beta chains were all obtained from the same sample, sequenced in a study of shared clonotypes between healthy human individuals. TCRdb keeps only in-frame clones here, not all; method: immunoSEQ multiplex PCR. The sample comprises over 850,000 clones, about 84% of which are singletons, and roughly 0.57% rests with the top ten. Sequencing input: memory CD4+ T cells from PBMCs. Subset: CD45RA-negative fraction. These receptors were collected from a man between 18 and 35 years old in good health. Some clones in this sample may be carry-over from other donors' samples.

The table lists this clone with a few counts. The chain uses TRBV10-3 and TRBJ1-1; D not certain. The CDR3 extends over 11 amino acids. Germline V lookup: CDR1 ENHRY, CDR2 SYGVKD. Trimming shortened V by 4 bases and J by 1 base, and 1 base separated the two germline ends. The CDR3, as DNA: TGTGCCATCAGTGGGAACACTGAAGCTTTCTTT. Translated: CAISGNTEAFF.

The rearrangement uses TRBV28 and TRBJ1-1; D is ambiguous. From germline, CDR1 is MDHEN and CDR2 SYDVKM. Trimming pared 5 bases from V and 6 bases from J, leaving 10 bases between. The CDR3 totals 12 residues. The CDR3 region is CASSPPSAEAFF. The CDR3 nucleotides are TGTGCCAGCAGTCCGCCGAGTGCTGAAGCTTTCTTT.

The chain uses TRBV7-2 and TRBJ1-1, with a possible D match to TRBD1 (5 bases). Germline lookup yields CDR1 SGHTA and CDR2 FQGNSA. Trimming took off 5 bases at V and 6 bases at J, with 19 bases between the two ends. CDR3 length: 15 residues. The CDR3 DNA follows: TGTGCCAGCAGCCCTCCAGTGCGGGGGAGGGCTGAAGCTTTCTTT. Protein sequence: CASSPPVRGRAEAFF.

About this clone itself: A clone one base away is much larger, so this may be a read error. The V call is TRBV7-9, the J call TRBJ2-2, with 7 nucleotides matching TRBD1. The CDR3 runs to 16 residues. CDR1 and CDR2 (germline): SEHNR, FQNEAQ (reference sequence). V gave up 0 bases and J gave up 0 bases; unmatched junction bases: 1. The CDR3 DNA sequence: TGTGCCAGCAGCTTAGCCGGGACAGCGAACACCGGGGAGCTGTTTTTT. This gives the protein CASSLAGTANTGELFF.

This clone was found once. The chain is built from TRBV19 and TRBJ1-2; D gene ambiguous. Germline loops: CDR1 LNHDA, CDR2 SQIVND (reference sequence). V shed 3 bases and J shed 4 bases, with 12 bases lying between them. This CDR3 is built from 14 residues. The DNA for the CDR3 is TGTGCCAGTAGTATCGGCGGGGTCTTCTATGGCTACACCTTC. Translating gives CASSIGGVFYGYTF.